This TCR beta chain is drawn from a study of blood T cell repertoires in COVID-19. Turning to the study itself: Researchers got acute and convalescent COVID-19 samples from the United States, Italy and Spain. The cDNA or gDNA used as material had been derived from T cells, B-cell-depleted T cells, or PBMCs.

Germline CDR1 reads LGHDT; CDR2 reads YNNKEL (reference sequence). The CDR3 runs 15 residues. Trimming at V came to 3 bases and at J to 1 base, leaving 5 bases not matched to a gene. Per the study methods: Reference gene primers were amplified, and this amplification served to estimate nucleated cell counts. Clones were read by immunoSEQ multiplex PCR, and TCRdb kept only the in-frame ones, dropping some. D and trimming were read from the DNA, whereas the V and J calls and clone size are those reported in that table. The sample has around 180,000 clones; around 77% are singletons. The chain couples TRBV3-1 (or the pseudogene TRBV3-2) to TRBJ1-1; 7 bases agree with TRBD1. The source material was peripheral blood. This clonotype originated in a man aged 55 to 69 with active or convalescent COVID-19. The CDR3 region is CASSHAGQWNTEAFF. DNA for the CDR3: TGTGCCAGCAGCCATGCGGGACAGTGGAACACTGAAGCTTTCTTT.